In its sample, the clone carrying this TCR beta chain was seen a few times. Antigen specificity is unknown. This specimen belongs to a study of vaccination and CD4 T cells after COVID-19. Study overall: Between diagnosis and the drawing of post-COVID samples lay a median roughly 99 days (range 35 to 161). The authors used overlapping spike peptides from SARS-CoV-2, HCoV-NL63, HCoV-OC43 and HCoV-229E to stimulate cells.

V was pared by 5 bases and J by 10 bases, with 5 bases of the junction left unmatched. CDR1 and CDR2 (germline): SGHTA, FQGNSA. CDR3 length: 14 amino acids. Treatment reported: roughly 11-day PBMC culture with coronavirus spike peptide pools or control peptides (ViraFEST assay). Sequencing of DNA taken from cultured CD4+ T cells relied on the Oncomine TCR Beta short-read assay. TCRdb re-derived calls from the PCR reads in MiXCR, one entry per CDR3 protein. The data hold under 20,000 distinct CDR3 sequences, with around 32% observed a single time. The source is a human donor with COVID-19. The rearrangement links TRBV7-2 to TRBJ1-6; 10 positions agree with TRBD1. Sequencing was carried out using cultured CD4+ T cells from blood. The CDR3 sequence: CASSVKTGGSPLHF. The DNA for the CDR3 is TGTGCCAGCAGCGTAAAGACAGGGGGCTCACCCCTCCACTTT.